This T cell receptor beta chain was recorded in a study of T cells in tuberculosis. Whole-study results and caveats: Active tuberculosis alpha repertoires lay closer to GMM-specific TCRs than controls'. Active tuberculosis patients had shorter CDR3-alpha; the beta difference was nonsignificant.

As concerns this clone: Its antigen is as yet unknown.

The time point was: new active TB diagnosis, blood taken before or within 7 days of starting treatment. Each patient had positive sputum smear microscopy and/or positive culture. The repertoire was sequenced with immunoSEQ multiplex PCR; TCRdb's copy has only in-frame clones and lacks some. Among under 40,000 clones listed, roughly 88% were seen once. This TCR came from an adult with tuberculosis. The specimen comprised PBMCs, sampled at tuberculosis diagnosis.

CDR3 residues: CASRGGVTNEKLFF. The CDR3, as DNA: TGTGCCAGCAGAGGGGGGGTAACTAATGAAAAACTGTTTTTT. V is TRBV6-1 and J is TRBJ1-4, with a tentative D call TRBD1 (6 bases). CDR1 is MNHNS and CDR2 is SASEGT in the germline V gene. The length of the CDR3 is 14 residues. V was cut by 6 bases and J by 1 base, with 9 bases left in between.